The next 2 T cell receptor beta chains were all read from a single sample in a study of T cell repertoires and HLA-DP antigens. Repertoires were generated with immunoSEQ multiplex PCR, while TCRdb's copy carries only in-frame clones and drops some. The sample includes about 89,000 clones, roughly 86% of them seen just once. Antigen specificity for these receptors is unknown. What was sequenced was CD4+ T cells from PBMCs. These TCRs come from a man aged 50-60 years in good health and CMV-seronegative.

A few counts support this clone. CDR3 residues: CASSLWDGNTGELFF. DNA for the CDR3: TGTGCCAGCAGCTTATGGGACGGAAACACCGGGGAGCTGTTTTTT. The gene calls are TRBV11-2 and TRBJ2-2; either TRBD1 or TRBD2 may fit D (5 bases each). Trimming shortened V by 2 bases and J by 2 bases, and 9 bases separated the two germline ends. The CDR3 is made up of 15 amino acids. Germline V gene sequence: CDR1 SGHAT, CDR2 FQNNGV.

Only a few counts were recorded for this clone. The J gene is TRBJ1-6, the V gene TRBV4-1, with TRBD1 matching 8 bases. With V trimmed by 0 bases and J by 4 bases, 5 bases remained unmatched. The germline CDR1 and CDR2 sequences are MGHRA and YSYEKL. The CDR3 totals 17 residues. The CDR3 coding sequence is TGCGCCAGCAGCCAAGACAGGGGGCGATCATATAATTCACCCCTCCACTTT. Amino acids: CASSQDRGRSYNSPLHF.